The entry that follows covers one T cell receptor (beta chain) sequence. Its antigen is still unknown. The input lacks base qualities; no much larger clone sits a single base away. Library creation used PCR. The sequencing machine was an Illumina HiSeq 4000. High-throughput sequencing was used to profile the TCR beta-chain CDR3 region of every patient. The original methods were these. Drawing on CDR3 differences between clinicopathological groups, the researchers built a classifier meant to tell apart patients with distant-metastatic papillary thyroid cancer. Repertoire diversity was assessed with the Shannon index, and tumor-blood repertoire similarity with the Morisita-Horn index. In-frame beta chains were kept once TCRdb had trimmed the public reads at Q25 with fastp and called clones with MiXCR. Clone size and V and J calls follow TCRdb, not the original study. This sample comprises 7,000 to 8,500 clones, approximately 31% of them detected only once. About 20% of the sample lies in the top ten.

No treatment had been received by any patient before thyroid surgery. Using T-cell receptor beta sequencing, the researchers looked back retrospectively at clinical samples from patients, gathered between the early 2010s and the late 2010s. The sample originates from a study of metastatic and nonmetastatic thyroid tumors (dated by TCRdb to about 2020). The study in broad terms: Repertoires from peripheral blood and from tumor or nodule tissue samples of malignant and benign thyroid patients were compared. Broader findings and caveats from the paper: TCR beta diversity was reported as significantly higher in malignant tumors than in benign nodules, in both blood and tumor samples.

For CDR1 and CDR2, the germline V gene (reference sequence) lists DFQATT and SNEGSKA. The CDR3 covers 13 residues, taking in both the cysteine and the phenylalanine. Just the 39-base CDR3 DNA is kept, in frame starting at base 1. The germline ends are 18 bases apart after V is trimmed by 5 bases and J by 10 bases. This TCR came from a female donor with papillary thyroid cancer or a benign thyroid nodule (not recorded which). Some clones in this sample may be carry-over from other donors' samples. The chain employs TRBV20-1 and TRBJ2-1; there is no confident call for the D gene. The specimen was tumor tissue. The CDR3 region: CSAPWTPREEQFF. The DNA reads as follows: TGCAGTGCTCCCTGGACCCCCAGAGAGGAGCAGTTCTTC.